This passage covers 15 T cell receptor beta chains from one sample sequenced in a study of blood T cells in healthy people across ages. Next came a second PCR, run for roughly 6 to 11 cycles, which used a sample-barcoded 5' primer along with a J-beta primer mix. TCRdb reprocessed the 5' RACE reads via MiXCR and lists one record per CDR3 protein. The profile shows about 1.6 million distinct CDR3 sequences, about 35% of them singletons. The sample was blood. These receptors originate from a woman between 25 and 40 years old in good health.

This clonotype was counted ten times or more. The rearrangement uses TRBV20-1 and TRBJ1-6, with TRBD1 matching 9 bases. V gave up 1 base and J gave up 9 bases; unmatched junction bases: 7. CDR1 DFQATT and CDR2 SNEGSKA come from the germline V gene (reference sequence). This CDR3 contains 15 residues. The CDR3 spells CSARVIQGASSPLHF. CDR3 in DNA: TGCAGTGCTAGAGTAATACAGGGGGCAAGTTCACCCCTCCACTTT.

The table lists this clonotype with a few counts. CDR3 protein: CASSPGTRGFNGYTF. Written as DNA, the CDR3 is TGTGCCAGCAGCCCGGGAACCAGGGGGTTTAATGGCTACACCTTC. The V gene is TRBV5-6, the J gene TRBJ1-2; 7 nucleotides match TRBD1. The CDR3 runs 15 residues. The ends lost 4 bases at V and 6 bases at J; junction bases unmatched: 12. Germline loops: CDR1 SGHDT, CDR2 YYEEEE.

Regarding this clonotype: At one boundary the junction diverges from the germline segment, which might be a read error. V gene TRBV7-9 combines with J gene TRBJ2-1, with 7 bases aligning to TRBD2. There are 12 residues in the CDR3. From germline, CDR1 is SEHNR and CDR2 FQNEAQ (reference sequence). DNA for the CDR3: TGTGCCGGCAGCTTCGGCGGGAGCTATCAGTTCTTC. Its translation is CAGSFGGSYQFF.

The rearrangement links TRBV6-1 to TRBJ1-5; 10 bases align to TRBD1. V shed 6 bases and J 0 bases; nucleotides not matched to a gene: 14. The CDR3 runs to 19 residues. Germline lookup yields CDR1 MNHNS and CDR2 SASEGT. The CDR3 DNA reads as TGTGCCAGCAGCCCAGGACAGGGGGTAGTCCGTCGTAGCAATCAGCCCCAGCATTTT. Protein: CASSPGQGVVRRSNQPQHF.

The V and J genes are TRBV5-1 and TRBJ2-7, with 7 bases lining up with TRBD1. This CDR3 region has 16 residues. Losses at the gene ends were 0 bases for V and 2 bases for J; bases not matched to a gene: 8. Germline CDR1 and CDR2: SGHRS and YFSETQ. The CDR3 reads CASSLVGQGDTYEQYF. The CDR3 DNA is TGCGCCAGCAGCTTGGTGGGTCAGGGGGACACCTACGAGCAGTACTTC. Looking up the rest from reference TRBV5-1 and TRBJ2-7 gives the full variable domain: KAGVTQTPRYLIKTRGQQVTLSCSPISGHRSVSWYQQTPGQGLQFLFEYFSETQRNKGNFPGRFSGRQFSNSRSEMNVSTLELGDSALYLCASSLVGQGDTYEQYFGPGTRLTVT.

There are a few counts of this clonotype. The chain joins TRBV9 to TRBJ2-1; D is ambiguous. This CDR3 is built from 15 residues. The V gene lost 0 bases and the J gene lost 4 bases, with 11 bases spanning the gap. Germline values: CDR1 SGDLS, CDR2 YYNGEE. CDR3 in DNA: TGTGCCAGCAGCGTAGAAGGTAGGCAGTACAATGAGCAGTTCTTC. This gives the protein CASSVEGRQYNEQFF.

This rearrangement joins TRBV29-1 to TRBJ2-1, with 8 nucleotides matching TRBD2. V trimming: 2 bases; J trimming: 0 bases; junction bases outside the gene matches: 6. The length of the CDR3 is 16 residues. The V gene's germline CDR1 is SQVTM and CDR2 ANQGSEA. CDR3 protein: CSVEPSGGSSYNEQFF. CDR3 in DNA: TGCAGCGTTGAACCCAGCGGGGGTAGCTCCTACAATGAGCAGTTCTTC.

A few counts support this clonotype. This rearrangement joins TRBV20-1 to TRBJ1-2; 7 nucleotides line up with TRBD1. The CDR3 is made up of 14 amino acids. Trimming removed 1 base from V and 4 bases from J; junction bases left unmatched: 6. Germline lookup yields CDR1 DFQATT and CDR2 SNEGSKA (reference sequence). The CDR3 reads CSARARGIPYGYTF. The CDR3 bases are TGCAGTGCTAGAGCCAGGGGGATACCCTATGGCTACACCTTC.

To note about this clonotype: Just one base apart from a much larger clone, this may be a read error. The CDR3 loop reads CATSRDQTPSNEQFF. DNA for the CDR3: TGTGCCACCAGCAGAGATCAAACTCCCTCCAATGAGCAGTTCTTC. The genes are TRBV15 and TRBJ2-1, with no clear D. Looked up from germline, CDR1 is LNHNV and CDR2 is YYDKDF (reference sequence). The CDR3 is 15 amino acids. V was pared by 0 bases and J by 6 bases, with 12 bases between.

This chain uses TRBV6-1 with TRBJ1-6; D unclear. Germline V gene data show CDR1 as MNHNS and CDR2 as SASEGT. This CDR3 comprises 15 residues. Trimming stripped 4 bases from V and 5 bases from J, with 12 bases between. DNA for the CDR3: TGTGCCAGCAGTGGGCGGACGAGGCATAATTCACCCCTCCACTTT. As protein: CASSGRTRHNSPLHF.

This clonotype was seen more than once but under ten times. The chain couples TRBV5-1 to TRBJ1-1; the match to TRBD1 covers 10 bases. The trim removed 5 bases at V and 3 bases at J, leaving 4 bases unmatched. The germline gives CDR1 SGHRS, CDR2 YFSETQ. The length of the CDR3 is 14 residues. CDR3 residues: CASRRQGADTEAFF. CDR3 coding DNA: TGCGCCAGCAGAAGACAGGGGGCCGACACTGAAGCTTTCTTT.

This clonotype was seen repeatedly, ten times or more. The rearrangement joins TRBV29-1 to TRBJ1-2; D perhaps matches TRBD1 (5 bases). Germline values: CDR1 SQVTM, CDR2 ANQGSEA. With 3 bases removed from V and 5 bases from J, the gap between germline ends came to 16 bases. This CDR3 is 14 amino acids long. This chain's CDR3 is CSVDAYVQEYGYTF. The CDR3 region has the DNA TGCAGCGTTGATGCTTATGTACAGGAGTATGGCTACACCTTC.

V gene TRBV20-1 combines with J gene TRBJ1-2, with 11 bases that match TRBD1. Germline V gene data show CDR1 as DFQATT and CDR2 as SNEGSKA (reference sequence). The CDR3 length is 15 residues. The CDR3, as DNA: TGCATCCGCCCGGGACAGGGGGGCCCCAACTATGGCTACACCTTC. Translated: CIRPGQGGPNYGYTF.

A few counts support this clonotype. J is TRBJ1-1 and V is TRBV6-6; perhaps TRBD1 as D (5 bases). The V gene lost 0 bases and the J gene lost 3 bases, with 11 bases spanning the gap. Germline CDR1 reads MNHNY; CDR2 reads SVGAGI (reference sequence). The CDR3 contains 15 residues. CDR3 residues: CASSYSGGRDTEAFF. CDR3 DNA: TGTGCCAGCAGTTACTCCGGGGGACGAGACACTGAAGCTTTCTTT.

This rearrangement joins TRBV27 to TRBJ1-4; tentative D call: TRBD1 (5 bases). Germline CDR1 and CDR2: MNHEY and SMNVEV (reference sequence). Trimming took off 2 bases at V and 5 bases at J, with 18 bases between the two ends. The CDR3 is 17 residues long. The CDR3 region is CASSLLFSGRQNEKLFF. CDR3 nucleotide sequence: TGTGCCAGCAGTTTACTTTTTTCGGGTAGACAGAATGAAAAACTGTTTTTT.